This T cell receptor (beta chain) was documented in a study of T cells in Graves' hyperthyroidism and ophthalmopathy. Amplification targeted TCR beta CDR3 regions from RNA transcripts. First-round RT-PCR of the TCR CDR3 relied on the HTBI primer set. Via MiXCR, TCRdb re-called the multiplex PCR reads, giving one row per CDR3 protein. The table has hundreds of thousands of distinct CDR3 sequences, approximately 15% seen once. Trimming left V 4 bases short and J 0 bases short, with 13 bases between. The length of the CDR3 is 16 residues. CDR1 is MNHEY, CDR2 SMNVEV, per germline (reference sequence). The sample holds many counts of this clonotype.

What was sequenced was blood. V is TRBV27 and J is TRBJ1-5, with D possibly TRBD1 on 6 matching bases. The receptor was isolated from a woman aged 25-40 years with Graves' hyperthyroidism that later progressed to Graves' ophthalmopathy. CDR3 nucleotides: TGTGCCAGCAGTTCCTCCGGACAGTATAGCAATCAGCCCCAGCATTTT. This codes for CASSSSGQYSNQPQHF.